The 6 T cell receptor beta chains listed next were all sequenced from one sample in a study of T cells in localized non-small cell lung cancer. The method was immunoSEQ multiplex PCR; TCRdb's version includes in-frame clones alone and lacks a portion of them. This sample carries some 50,000 clones, approximately 83% of them seen once, and the ten largest clones take roughly 15%. The source material was peripheral blood mononuclear cells, sampled before any cancer treatment. The receptors shown here come from a man aged 35 to 69 with stage III lung adenocarcinoma.

This sequence joins TRBV7-3 and TRBJ2-1, with a tentative D call TRBD1 (5 bases). This CDR3 has 13 residues. Trimming removed 2 bases from V and 7 bases from J, with 9 bases in between. CDR1 and CDR2 from the germline V gene are SGHTA and FQGTGA. CDR3 sequence: CASSLGAENEQFF. For the CDR3, the DNA is TGTGCCAGCAGCTTAGGGGCTGAGAATGAGCAGTTCTTC.

This clone has just one count. The V call is TRBV7-6, the J call TRBJ1-1; 8 bases match TRBD1. The CDR3 contains 15 residues. Unmatched junction bases numbered 6, after V lost 5 bases and J lost 1 base. Germline assignment: CDR1 SGHVS and CDR2 FNYEAQ. The CDR3 sequence is CASSLGQAPNTEAFF. The CDR3 nucleotides read TGTGCCAGCAGCCTGGGACAGGCCCCGAACACTGAAGCTTTCTTT.

The chain links TRBV7-9 to TRBJ2-2, with 7 bases identical to TRBD1. Looked up from germline, CDR1 is SEHNR and CDR2 is FQNEAQ (reference sequence). This CDR3 has 16 residues. The V and J ends lost 10 bases and 5 bases, in that order; junction bases with no gene match: 16. DNA of the CDR3: TGTGCCATCCCTGAGGACCCGACAGGGTGGACCGGGGAGCTGTTTTTT. Translated: CAIPEDPTGWTGELFF.

This chain joins TRBV30 and TRBJ1-5, with TRBD1 identical over 7 bases. Trimming took 2 bases from V and 7 from J; bases not matched to a gene: 5. The CDR3 extends over 13 amino acids. Germline V gene lookup returns CDR1 GTSNPN and CDR2 SVGIG (reference sequence). CDR3 in amino acids: CAWSLAGGQPQHF. CDR3 in DNA: TGTGCCTGGAGTTTGGCAGGGGGGCAGCCCCAGCATTTT.

A single count supports this clone. The chain recombines TRBV5-1 with TRBJ1-3; no clear D. The V and J ends lost 0 bases and 4 bases respectively, with 8 bases between them. The CDR3 runs 14 residues. CDR1 and CDR2 from the germline V gene are SGHRS and YFSETQ. The CDR3: CASSLGDGGNTIYF. The CDR3 DNA follows: TGCGCCAGCAGCTTGGGAGACGGAGGAAACACCATATATTTT.

In its sample, this clone was seen once. This rearrangement joins TRBV6-1 to TRBJ2-7, with D possibly being TRBD2 (5 bases). Germline V gene lookup returns CDR1 MNHNS and CDR2 SASEGT. This CDR3 contains 14 residues. Trimming took off 0 bases at V and 7 bases at J, with 13 bases between the two ends. The CDR3 DNA sequence: TGTGCCAGCAGTGAAGCGGACCTAGGGAGAGAGCAGTACTTC. Its protein is CASSEADLGREQYF.